A single sample gave rise to the 27 T cell receptor beta chains below, sequenced in a study of cytomegalovirus exposure and HLA in healthy donors. The PCR contained 60 Vbeta and 13 Jbeta primers. Some clones are missing from TCRdb's copy, which holds only in-frame ones; the method was immunoSEQ multiplex PCR. The sample has under 200,000 clones, 75% to 80% seen once. Material for sequencing was PBMCs. These TCRs come from a woman aged 40 to 50 in good health and CMV-seronegative.

The J gene is TRBJ2-7, the V gene TRBV18; 9 nucleotides agree with TRBD1. The CDR3 has 16 amino acids. V lost 2 bases, J lost 2 bases, and 7 bases stayed unmatched. Germline CDR1 KGHSH, CDR2 LQKENI. The CDR3 here is CASSPVWRQGAYEQYF. The CDR3 DNA reads TGTGCCAGCTCACCAGTTTGGAGACAGGGGGCCTACGAGCAGTACTTC. The full variable domain, with the rest looked up from reference TRBV18 and TRBJ2-7, is NAGVMQNPRHLVRRRGQEARLRCSPMKGHSHVYWYRQLPEEGLKFMVYLQKENIIDESGMPKERFSAEFPKEGPSILRIQQVVRGDSAAYFCASSPVWRQGAYEQYFGPGTRLTVT.

This rearrangement joins TRBV6-6 to TRBJ1-5; D is unresolved. The V and J ends lost 7 bases and 6 bases respectively, with 16 bases between them. The CDR3 loop spans 14 amino acids. Germline V gene sequence: CDR1 MNHNY, CDR2 SVGAGI (reference sequence). The CDR3 region has the DNA TGTGCCAGCAACCTCGGGGAACACGGTCAGCCCCAGCATTTT. Protein product: CASNLGEHGQPQHF.

This clone was seen a handful of times. The chain combines TRBV7-8 with TRBJ2-5; 13 nucleotides match TRBD2. J lost 5 bases, V lost 3 bases, and 6 bases had no gene match. The V gene's germline CDR1 is SGHVS and CDR2 FQNEAQ. The CDR3 contains 16 residues. CDR3 DNA sequence: TGTGCCAGCAGCTTTATACTAGCGGGGGGGATGGAGACCCAGTACTTC. Translated, it gives CASSFILAGGMETQYF.

The V gene is TRBV28, the J gene TRBJ1-5; 9 bases map to TRBD1. The junction had 2 bases not matched to a gene; V was cut back by 6 bases and J by 5 bases. Per germline, CDR1 MDHEN and CDR2 SYDVKM. The CDR3 sequence is 13 residues long. CDR3: CASRDRGDQPQHF. DNA for the CDR3: TGTGCCAGCAGGGACAGGGGAGATCAGCCCCAGCATTTT. Drawing the rest from reference TRBV28 and TRBJ1-5, the complete variable domain is DVKVTQSSRYLVKRTGEKVFLECVQDMDHENMFWYRQDPGLGLRLIYFSYDVKMKEKGDIPEGYSVSREKKERFSLILESASTNQTSMYLCASRDRGDQPQHFGDGTRLSIL.

The rearrangement joins TRBV7-6 to TRBJ1-2, with a tentative D call TRBD1 (5 bases). CDR1 is SGHVS, CDR2 FNYEAQ, per germline. Trimming took off 4 bases at V and 0 bases at J, with 12 bases between the two ends. The CDR3 has 15 amino acids. CDR3 sequence reads: CASSSLQVANYGYTF. The CDR3 coding sequence is TGTGCCAGCAGCTCATTACAGGTAGCTAACTATGGCTACACCTTC.

This clone was seen only once. This may come from a read error, since a much larger clone is one base off. The V call is TRBV13, the J call TRBJ1-1; no clear D gene. The CDR3 is made up of 13 amino acids. Trimming took 0 bases from V and 1 from J, leaving 3 bases between them. CDR1 is PRHDT and CDR2 is FYEKMQ in the germline V gene (reference sequence). CDR3 bases: TGTGCCAGCAGCTTAGGCCAGAACACTGAAGCTTTCTTT. Its translation: CASSLGQNTEAFF.

This rearrangement joins TRBV2 to TRBJ2-1; the D gene is possibly TRBD1 (6 bases). The CDR3 has 15 amino acids. Per the germline V gene, CDR1 is SNHLY and CDR2 is FYNNEI. With 6 bases removed from V and 4 bases from J, the gap between germline ends came to 16 bases. This CDR3 reads CASRRAGDPYNEQFF. CDR3 nucleotide sequence: TGTGCCAGCAGGAGGGCAGGGGACCCATACAATGAGCAGTTCTTC.

The genes are TRBV5-1 and TRBJ2-1, with D tentatively TRBD2 (6 bases). V was cut by 3 bases and J by 3 bases, with 10 bases left in between. The CDR3 is 14 residues long. The V gene's germline CDR1 is SGHRS and CDR2 YFSETQ. CDR3 sequence reads: CASSSGLNYNEQFF. The DNA of the CDR3 is TGCGCCAGCAGCTCGGGACTGAACTACAATGAGCAGTTCTTC.

The rearrangement joins TRBV5-5 to TRBJ1-6, with a weak D call TRBD1 (6 bases). The CDR3 contains 15 residues. Trimming cost V 5 bases and J 6 bases, with 15 bases left between them. Looked up from germline, CDR1 is SGHKS and CDR2 is YYEKEE (reference sequence). This CDR3 is CASSLVGQSNSPLHF. CDR3 nucleotides: TGTGCCAGCAGTCTCGTTGGACAGAGTAATTCACCCCTCCACTTT.

This clone was observed a few times. The V gene is TRBV6-6, the J gene TRBJ2-1; TRBD1 matches 7 bases. V lost 6 bases to trimming and J lost 8 bases; unmatched junction nucleotides: 7. The CDR3 loop spans 13 amino acids. The germline gives CDR1 MNHNY, CDR2 SVGAGI (reference sequence). The CDR3 loop is CASRLGQPDEQFF. The CDR3 DNA follows: TGTGCCAGCAGGTTGGGACAGCCCGATGAGCAGTTCTTC.

The gene calls are TRBV28 and TRBJ2-4; TRBD2 might be the D (5 bases). The ends were cut back, 1 base at V and 0 bases at J, with 7 bases in the middle. The CDR3 consists of 15 residues. Per the germline V gene, CDR1 is MDHEN and CDR2 is SYDVKM. DNA for the CDR3: TGTGCCAGCAGTTTATCGGGATTAGCCAAAAACATTCAGTACTTC. Amino acids: CASSLSGLAKNIQYF.

The genes are TRBV5-1 and TRBJ1-1; D call uncertain. The V and J ends lost 0 bases and 0 bases respectively, with 15 bases between them. From germline, CDR1 is SGHRS and CDR2 YFSETQ. The CDR3 is made up of 17 amino acids. CDR3 sequence (DNA): TGCGCCAGCAGCTTGGATTCAACCTACCTGATGAACACTGAAGCTTTCTTT. Protein: CASSLDSTYLMNTEAFF.

CDR3 DNA sequence: TGCGCCAGCAGCCAAGAGCCAAGCCCTCGATTGGAAGCTTTCTTT. It translates to CASSQEPSPRLEAFF. J is TRBJ1-1 and V is TRBV4-1; D unresolved. The V gene lost 0 bases and the J gene lost 8 bases, with 16 bases spanning the gap. This CDR3 has 15 amino acids. Looked up from germline, CDR1 is MGHRA and CDR2 is YSYEKL.

This clone was seen a handful of times. The J gene is TRBJ1-3, the V gene TRBV10-3; weak D call: TRBD1 (5 bases). Germline lookup yields CDR1 ENHRY and CDR2 SYGVKD. Trimming stripped 11 bases from V and 2 bases from J, with 16 bases between. The CDR3 is 14 residues long. The CDR3 DNA sequence: TGTGCCCCGGACCCGGGGGGGGCTGGAAACACCATATATTTT. It specifies CAPDPGGAGNTIYF.

This clone has just a few counts. V usage is TRBV6-5 and J usage is TRBJ1-3; 7 nucleotides line up with TRBD1. CDR1 is MNHEY, CDR2 SVGAGI, per germline. The ends lost 6 bases at V and 0 bases at J; junction bases unmatched: 2. The length of the CDR3 is 14 residues. CDR3 sequence reads: CASRRQGSGNTIYF. In DNA form, the CDR3 reads TGTGCCAGCAGAAGACAGGGCTCTGGAAACACCATATATTTT.

The V call is TRBV10-3, the J call TRBJ2-3, with TRBD2 matching 12 bases. J gave up 2 bases and V 7 bases, and 4 bases lay outside the gene matches. CDR1 is ENHRY, CDR2 SYGVKD, per germline. The CDR3 loop spans 15 amino acids. The CDR3 region has the DNA TGTGCCATCAAGGGACTAGCGGGTACCACAGATACGCAGTATTTT. Translation gives CAIKGLAGTTDTQYF.

This clone showed up just once. The chain joins TRBV6-5 to TRBJ1-5, with D hard to call. The ends were cut back, 0 bases at V and 3 bases at J, with 6 bases in the middle. Germline V gene data show CDR1 as MNHEY and CDR2 as SVGAGI. The CDR3 covers 14 residues. In DNA, the CDR3 is TGTGCCAGCAGTTACTCGAGAAACAATCAGCCCCAGCATTTT. This translates into CASSYSRNNQPQHF.

The chain combines TRBV7-9 with TRBJ1-1, with D uncertain. This CDR3 region has 15 residues. Germline CDR1 SEHNR, CDR2 FQNEAQ (reference sequence). Trimming stripped 4 bases from V and 4 bases from J, with 16 bases between. The CDR3: CASSYFIQVGTEAFF. Here the CDR3 DNA reads TGTGCCAGCAGCTATTTTATTCAGGTGGGCACTGAAGCTTTCTTT.

The chain employs TRBV9 and TRBJ2-2, with D tentatively TRBD2 (6 bases). Germline loops: CDR1 SGDLS, CDR2 YYNGEE. The CDR3 is 14 amino acids. Trimming removed 3 bases at V and 4 bases at J, with 10 bases between. The CDR3 protein is CASSATSSTGELFF. CDR3 in DNA: TGTGCCAGCAGCGCGACTAGTTCCACCGGGGAGCTGTTTTTT.

This chain connects TRBV19 to TRBJ2-1, with 7 positions matching TRBD2. With V trimmed by 6 bases and J by 5 bases, 10 bases remained unmatched. Germline V lookup: CDR1 LNHDA, CDR2 SQIVND (reference sequence). This CDR3 has 15 residues. The CDR3 sequence: CASRSPSGRNNEQFF. In nucleotides, the CDR3 is TGTGCCAGTAGATCCCCTAGCGGACGTAACAATGAGCAGTTCTTC.

This clone was seen a few times. The chain combines TRBV5-5 with TRBJ1-1; TRBD1 is a possible D gene (5 bases). The CDR3 is made up of 13 amino acids. Trimming removed 1 base from V and 3 bases from J, with 7 bases in between. Germline values: CDR1 SGHKS, CDR2 YYEKEE (reference sequence). For the CDR3, the DNA is TGTGCCAGCAGCTTGCGGGACTACACTGAAGCTTTCTTT. Residues: CASSLRDYTEAFF.

The rearrangement links TRBV11-1 to TRBJ2-7; 8 nucleotides agree with TRBD2. This CDR3 comprises 16 residues. Losses at the gene ends were 4 bases for V and 2 bases for J; bases not matched to a gene: 10. CDR1 and CDR2 from the germline V gene are SGHAT and FQDESV (reference sequence). The CDR3 spells CASSSSIRGGTYEQYF. In DNA form, the CDR3 reads TGTGCCAGCAGCTCGAGTATCCGGGGGGGCACCTACGAGCAGTACTTC.

V usage is TRBV19 and J usage is TRBJ2-7; maybe TRBD1 (8 bases). Germline loops: CDR1 LNHDA, CDR2 SQIVND (reference sequence). The V gene lost 11 bases and the J gene lost 12 bases, with 14 bases spanning the gap. The CDR3 length is 9 residues. The CDR3 spells CASQGEGYF. CDR3 DNA sequence: TGTGCCTCACAGGGGGAGGGGTACTTC.

The rearrangement uses TRBV4-1 and TRBJ2-5; TRBD1 matches at 9 bases. Trimming removed 2 bases from V and 5 bases from J; junction bases left unmatched: 6. CDR3 size: 15 residues. CDR1 and CDR2 from the germline V gene are MGHRA and YSYEKL. The DNA of the CDR3 is TGCGCCAGCAGCCAACGGGACAGGGCTTTGGAGACCCAGTACTTC. Translated, it gives CASSQRDRALETQYF.

The genes are TRBV5-1 and TRBJ2-5, with 8 bases fitting TRBD2. CDR3 length: 15 residues. With V trimmed by 5 bases and J by 5 bases, 11 bases remained unmatched. Germline lookup yields CDR1 SGHRS and CDR2 YFSETQ. This chain's CDR3 is CASRVSAGAWETQYF. CDR3 sequence (DNA): TGCGCCAGCAGGGTGTCAGCGGGGGCATGGGAGACCCAGTACTTC.

The V call is TRBV7-3, the J call TRBJ1-2, with a possible D match to TRBD1 (6 bases). Germline-derived CDR1 and CDR2 are SGHTA and FQGTGA. Deletions cut 5 bases from V and 2 bases from J, with 9 bases between. CDR3 length: 13 residues. CDR3: CASSPGTNYGYTF. CDR3 coding DNA: TGTGCCAGCAGCCCCGGGACAAACTATGGCTACACCTTC.

V and J are TRBV6-1 and TRBJ2-2, with 7 bases aligning to TRBD1. After removal of 7 bases from V and 6 bases from J, the junction contained 11 bases not matched to a gene. Germline lookup yields CDR1 MNHNS and CDR2 SASEGT. This CDR3 has 15 amino acids. CDR3 loop: CASKLDRRSAGELFF. The CDR3, as DNA: TGTGCCAGCAAGCTGGACAGGCGGTCCGCCGGGGAGCTGTTTTTT.